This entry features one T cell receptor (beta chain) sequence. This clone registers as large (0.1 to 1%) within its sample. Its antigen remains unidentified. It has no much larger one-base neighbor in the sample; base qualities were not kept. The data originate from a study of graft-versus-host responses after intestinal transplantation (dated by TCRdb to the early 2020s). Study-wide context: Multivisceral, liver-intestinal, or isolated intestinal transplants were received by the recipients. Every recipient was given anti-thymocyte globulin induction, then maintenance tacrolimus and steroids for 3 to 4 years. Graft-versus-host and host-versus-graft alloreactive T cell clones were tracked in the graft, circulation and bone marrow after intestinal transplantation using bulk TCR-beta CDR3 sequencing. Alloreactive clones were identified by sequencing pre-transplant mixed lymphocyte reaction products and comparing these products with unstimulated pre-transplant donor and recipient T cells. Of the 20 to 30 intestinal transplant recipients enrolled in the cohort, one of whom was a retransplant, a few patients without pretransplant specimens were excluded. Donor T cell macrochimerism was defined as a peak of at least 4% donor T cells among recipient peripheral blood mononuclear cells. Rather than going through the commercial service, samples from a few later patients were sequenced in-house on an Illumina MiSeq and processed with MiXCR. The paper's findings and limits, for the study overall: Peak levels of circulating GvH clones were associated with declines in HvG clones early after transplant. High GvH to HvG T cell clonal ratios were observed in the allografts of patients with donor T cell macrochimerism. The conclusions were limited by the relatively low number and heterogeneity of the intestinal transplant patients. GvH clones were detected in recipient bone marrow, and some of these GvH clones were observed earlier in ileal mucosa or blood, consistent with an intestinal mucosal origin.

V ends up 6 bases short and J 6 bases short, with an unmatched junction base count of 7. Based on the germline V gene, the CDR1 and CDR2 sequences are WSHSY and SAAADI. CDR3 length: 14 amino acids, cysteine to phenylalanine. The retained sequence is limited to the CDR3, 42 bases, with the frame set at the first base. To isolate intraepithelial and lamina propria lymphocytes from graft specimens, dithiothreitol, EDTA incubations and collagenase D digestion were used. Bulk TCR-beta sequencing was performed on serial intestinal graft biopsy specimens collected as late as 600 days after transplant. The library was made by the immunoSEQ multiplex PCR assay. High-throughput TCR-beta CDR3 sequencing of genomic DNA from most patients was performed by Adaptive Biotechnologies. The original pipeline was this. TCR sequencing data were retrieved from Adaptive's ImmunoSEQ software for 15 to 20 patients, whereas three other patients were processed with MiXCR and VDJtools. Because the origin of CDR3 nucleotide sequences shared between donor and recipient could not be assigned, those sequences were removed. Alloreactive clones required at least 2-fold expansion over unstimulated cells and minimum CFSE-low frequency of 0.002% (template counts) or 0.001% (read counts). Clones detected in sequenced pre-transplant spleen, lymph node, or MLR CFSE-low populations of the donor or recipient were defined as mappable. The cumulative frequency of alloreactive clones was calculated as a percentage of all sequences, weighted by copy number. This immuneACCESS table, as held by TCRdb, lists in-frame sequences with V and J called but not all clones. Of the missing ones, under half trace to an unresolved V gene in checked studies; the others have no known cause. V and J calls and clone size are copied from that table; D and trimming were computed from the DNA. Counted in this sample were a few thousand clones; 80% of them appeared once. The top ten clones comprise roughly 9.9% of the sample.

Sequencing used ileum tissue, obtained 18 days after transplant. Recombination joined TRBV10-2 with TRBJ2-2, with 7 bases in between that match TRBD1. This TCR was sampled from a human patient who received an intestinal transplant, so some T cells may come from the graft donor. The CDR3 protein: CASRQGLGSGELFF. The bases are TGCGCCAGCAGACAGGGGCTCGGTTCCGGGGAGCTGTTTTTT.